Detailed here is one TCR beta chain. What antigen it recognizes has not been identified. No clone much larger than this one lies a single base away; base qualities are absent. The CDR3 spans 14 residues, from the cysteine through the phenylalanine. Here the CDR3 DNA is all that survives: 42 bases in frame from base 1. Per the germline V gene (reference sequence), DFQATT is the CDR1 and SNEGSKA is the CDR2. V is pared back by 0 bases and J by 5 bases, with 13 bases lying between the germline termini. This record belongs to a study of breast tumors, draining lymph nodes, adjacent tissues (TCRdb year 2016). Context from the whole study: TCR beta repertoires were compared across tumor, adjacent nontumor tissue and axillary lymph nodes obtained from breast cancer patients. The study aimed to assess the relationships and possible T-cell exchange between tumor, surrounding tissue and draining lymph node repertoires in human breast cancer. Results the study describes overall, beyond this receptor: The conclusion that tumor T cells originate in lymph nodes was framed as consistent with a hypothesis rather than directly demonstrated. Tumor and nontumor tissue repertoires were significantly more similar in luminal-like than in basal-like breast cancer. Tumor T-cell repertoires showed less diversity than lymph node repertoires and more diversity than nontumor tissue repertoires, and tumor T-cell repertoires showed preferential V and J gene usage. The data were considered consistent with most tumor T cells being derived from the lymph node and subsequently expanding within tumor tissue.

The lymph node samples were taken from the axillary draining lymph nodes of breast cancer patients. TCRdb lists the instrument as Illumina HiSeq 2000. TCR beta chain libraries were generated through multiplex PCR amplification. High-throughput sequencing was used to analyze the amplified TCR beta chain products. Starting from the raw public reads, TCRdb applied fastp trimming at Q25, assembled clones with MiXCR and retained in-frame beta chains. Every CDR3 protein is listed once, alongside the most common genes and DNA of its rows. The sample contains some 170,000 distinct CDR3 sequences, around a third of them found a single time. The ten largest clones take up around 4% of the sample.

Rearrangement joined TRBV20-1 to TRBJ1-1; the D gene is perhaps TRBD1, on 6 matching bases. The origin of this receptor is a female donor with breast cancer. Some clones in this sample may be carry-over from other donors' samples. The sample was axillary lymph node tissue. The DNA reads as follows: TGCAGTGCTAGAGATGAGGGGGGAGCGACTGAAGCTTTCTTT. This translates into CSARDEGGATEAFF.